The 32 T cell receptor beta chains given below trace back to one sample, sequenced in a study of blood T cell repertoires in COVID-19. The table came from immunoSEQ multiplex PCR; TCRdb's copy has only in-frame clones and leaves some out. Of 90,000 to 100,000 clones in the sample, 75% to 90% are singletons; the top ten hold over 1.5%. The sequenced sample was peripheral blood. Receptors originate from a man at least 80 years old with acute or convalescent COVID-19.

This chain uses TRBV3-1 (or the pseudogene TRBV3-2) with TRBJ2-5; 10 bases are shared with TRBD1. Germline V gene data show CDR1 as LGHDT and CDR2 as YNNKEL (reference sequence). J gave up 4 bases and V 3 bases, and 8 bases lay outside the gene matches. The CDR3 covers 16 residues. The CDR3 region is CASSHEMDRGVETQYF. Written as DNA, the CDR3 is TGTGCCAGCAGCCACGAAATGGACAGGGGGGTAGAGACCCAGTACTTC.

This chain joins TRBV6-5 and TRBJ2-1, with D tentatively TRBD2 (5 bases). The CDR3 covers 15 residues. V shed 6 bases and J shed 1 base, with 13 bases lying between them. Germline V gene data show CDR1 as MNHEY and CDR2 as SVGAGI. CDR3 sequence: CASRGSVSSYNEQFF. For the CDR3, the DNA is TGTGCCAGCAGGGGTAGCGTCTCTTCCTACAATGAGCAGTTCTTC.

The genes are TRBV7-9 and TRBJ1-4; unclear D gene. Trimming removed 2 bases at V and 6 bases at J, with 13 bases between. Germline-derived CDR1 and CDR2 are SEHNR and FQNEAQ (reference sequence). The CDR3 totals 15 residues. The CDR3 loop reads CASSLRSTLDEKLFF. CDR3 sequence (DNA): TGTGCCAGCAGCTTAAGGAGCACCTTGGATGAAAAACTGTTTTTT.

This chain's CDR3 is CAWSADTNERKLFF. The CDR3 DNA sequence: TGTGCCTGGAGTGCGGACACCAACGAGCGAAAACTGTTTTTT. The V gene is TRBV30, the J gene TRBJ1-4; a weak D match, TRBD1 (5 bases). The CDR3 extends over 14 amino acids. From germline, CDR1 is GTSNPN and CDR2 SVGIG (reference sequence). The V gene lost 1 base and the J gene lost 10 bases, with 16 bases spanning the gap.

The chain joins TRBV20-1 to TRBJ2-7, with TRBD1 matching 7 bases. The trim removed 6 bases at V and 3 bases at J, leaving 2 bases unmatched. Germline CDR1 and CDR2: DFQATT and SNEGSKA (reference sequence). This CDR3 comprises 11 residues. The CDR3 DNA reads as TGCAGTGCAAGACAGGGCTACGAGCAGTACTTC. It yields the protein CSARQGYEQYF.

This rearrangement joins TRBV3-1 (or the pseudogene TRBV3-2) to TRBJ1-2; D is unresolved. There are 14 residues in the CDR3. Per the germline V gene, CDR1 is LGHDT and CDR2 is YNNKEL (reference sequence). V lost 1 base and J lost 4, with 10 bases in between. CDR3 sequence (DNA): TGTGCCAGCAGCCAAGGTGCAGACTCCTATGGCTACACCTTC. It codes for CASSQGADSYGYTF.

This sequence joins TRBV5-1 and TRBJ2-2; D may be TRBD2 (6 bases). The V gene lost 0 bases and the J gene lost 5 bases, with 14 bases spanning the gap. Germline values: CDR1 SGHRS, CDR2 YFSETQ. CDR3 length: 16 residues. The chain's CDR3 is CASSLDGGRGTGELFF. The CDR3 nucleotides are TGCGCCAGCAGCTTGGATGGAGGGCGAGGAACCGGGGAGCTGTTTTTT. Full variable domain (rest looked up from reference TRBV5-1 and TRBJ2-2): KAGVTQTPRYLIKTRGQQVTLSCSPISGHRSVSWYQQTPGQGLQFLFEYFSETQRNKGNFPGRFSGRQFSNSRSEMNVSTLELGDSALYLCASSLDGGRGTGELFFGEGSRLTVL.

V is TRBV6-6 and J is TRBJ2-2; TRBD2 matches at 13 bases. Germline CDR1 reads MNHNY; CDR2 reads SVGAGI (reference sequence). V was pared by 4 bases and J by 4 bases, with 3 bases of the junction left unmatched. This CDR3 has 16 amino acids. In DNA form, the CDR3 reads TGTGCCAGCAGTTGGACTAGCGGGAGAACCACCGGGGAGCTGTTTTTT. Amino acid sequence: CASSWTSGRTTGELFF.

This chain links TRBV28 with TRBJ1-5; D perhaps matches TRBD1 (5 bases). Germline values: CDR1 MDHEN, CDR2 SYDVKM. Trimming stripped 8 bases from V and 7 bases from J, with 15 bases between. This CDR3 spans 13 amino acids. This CDR3 reads CASGGFTEQPQHF. Written as DNA, the CDR3 is TGTGCCAGCGGGGGGTTTACGGAGCAGCCCCAGCATTTT.

The chain couples TRBV28 to TRBJ1-5, with D uncertain. This CDR3 region has 12 residues. Germline V CDR1 and CDR2: MDHEN, SYDVKM. V was trimmed by 4 bases and J by 7 bases, leaving 8 bases between them. Here the CDR3 DNA reads TGTGCCAGCAGTTCCCCCCCGCAGCCCCAGCATTTT. Its translation: CASSSPPQPQHF.

Only one count was recorded for this clone. V is TRBV5-1 and J is TRBJ1-5; D is undetermined. The CDR3 has 14 amino acids. V lost 1 base and J lost 7, with 12 bases in between. Germline-derived CDR1 and CDR2 are SGHRS and YFSETQ. CDR3 residues: CASSLNGDTQPQHF. As DNA, the CDR3 is TGCGCCAGCAGCTTGAACGGGGATACCCAGCCCCAGCATTTT.

This rearrangement joins TRBV18 to TRBJ1-1; 9 bases are shared with TRBD1. Unmatched junction bases numbered 11, after V lost 5 bases and J lost 4 bases. CDR3 size: 16 residues. CDR1 and CDR2 (germline): KGHSH, LQKENI. CDR3 in DNA: TGTGCCAGCTCAACGTTAGGGACAGGGTCGGGCACTGAAGCTTTCTTT. Its protein product is CASSTLGTGSGTEAFF.

J is TRBJ1-2 and V is TRBV19; a weak D match, TRBD1 (5 bases). Trimming left V 5 bases short and J 7 bases short, with 14 bases between. This CDR3 region has 13 residues. Germline CDR1 reads LNHDA; CDR2 reads SQIVND (reference sequence). CDR3 nucleotide sequence: TGTGCCAGTAGTGGGGCAGGTCGCCTTGGCTACACCTTC. Its translation: CASSGAGRLGYTF.

The chain combines TRBV6-5 with TRBJ2-2; D gene unclear. Trimming pared 0 bases from V and 8 bases from J, leaving 7 bases between. This CDR3 is built from 13 residues. Per the germline V gene, CDR1 is MNHEY and CDR2 is SVGAGI. CDR3 in DNA: TGTGCCAGCAGTTACTCGGGCCCTGGGGAGCTGTTTTTT. Its protein is CASSYSGPGELFF.

The gene calls are TRBV6-5 and TRBJ2-5, with TRBD1 as a possible D gene (5 bases). Trimming cost V 6 bases and J 4 bases, with 15 bases left between them. There are 14 residues in the CDR3. Germline CDR1 is MNHEY and CDR2 is SVGAGI. CDR3 DNA sequence: TGTGCCAGCAGGGCAACCCAGGGTCGAGAGACCCAGTACTTC. As protein: CASRATQGRETQYF.

The chain joins TRBV7-8 to TRBJ2-7, with TRBD1 matching 7 bases. Trimming cost V 5 bases and J 5 bases; bases outside gene matches: 9. Germline V gene lookup returns CDR1 SGHVS and CDR2 FQNEAQ. The CDR3 runs 14 residues. Here the CDR3 reads CASSHSTGVNEQYF. The CDR3 coding sequence is TGTGCCAGCAGCCACAGCACAGGGGTAAACGAGCAGTACTTC.

The chain uses TRBV4-3 and TRBJ2-7; maybe TRBD2 (5 bases). Trimming pared 1 base from V and 1 base from J, leaving 11 bases between. Germline assignment: CDR1 LGHNA and CDR2 YSLEER. The CDR3 has 15 residues. The CDR3: CASSQGRSGSYEQYF. CDR3 bases: TGCGCCAGCAGCCAAGGAAGATCGGGATCCTACGAGCAGTACTTC.

This clone showed up just once. The J gene is TRBJ2-6, the V gene TRBV21-1; TRBD2 reflects the table's D call only, with no check against the DNA. TRBV21-1 is a pseudogene. This CDR3 region has 19 residues. This chain's CDR3 is CASSPIPPARGSGANVLTF. CDR3 coding DNA: TGTGCCAGCAGCCCGATCCCCCCCGCCAGAGGCTCTGGGGCCAACGTCCTGACTTTC.

The J gene is TRBJ2-1, the V gene TRBV2; 10 bases map to TRBD2. Germline V gives CDR1 SNHLY, CDR2 FYNNEI. This CDR3 comprises 15 residues. The V and J ends lost 2 bases and 10 bases, in that order; junction bases with no gene match: 8. The CDR3 loop is CASSEQLAGSGEQFF. CDR3 nucleotide sequence: TGTGCCAGCAGTGAACAACTAGCGGGATCTGGGGAGCAGTTCTTC.

The chain joins TRBV9 to TRBJ2-2, with 14 bases lining up with TRBD2. With V trimmed by 0 bases and J by 6 bases, 7 bases remained unmatched. The CDR3 has 18 amino acids. Germline V gene data show CDR1 as SGDLS and CDR2 as YYNGEE. CDR3 sequence (DNA): TGTGCCAGCAGCGTAGCCTCCTGGACTAGCGGGAGGTCCGGGGAGCTGTTTTTT. Translating it yields CASSVASWTSGRSGELFF.

The rearrangement links TRBV5-1 to TRBJ2-5, with no clear D. The length of the CDR3 is 13 residues. V lost 0 bases, J lost 2 bases, and 5 bases lay in between. Germline loops: CDR1 SGHRS, CDR2 YFSETQ. CDR3 bases: TGCGCCAGCAGCTTGGGGCAGCAAGAGACCCAGTACTTC. Residues: CASSLGQQETQYF.

The V gene is TRBV4-3, the J gene TRBJ2-7; 7 bases map to TRBD2. Germline V CDR1 and CDR2: LGHNA, YSLEER. CDR3 length: 15 amino acids. Trimming removed 0 bases from V and 3 bases from J; junction bases left unmatched: 5. The CDR3: CASSQDLLAVYEQYF. CDR3 bases: TGCGCCAGCAGCCAAGATCTTCTAGCGGTCTACGAGCAGTACTTC.

The rearrangement links TRBV15 to TRBJ1-1; the D gene is possibly TRBD1 (6 bases). Per germline, CDR1 LNHNV and CDR2 YYDKDF (reference sequence). Between the trimmed V and J ends, which lost 5 bases and 4 bases, there was a span of 14 bases. The CDR3 is 14 amino acids. Written as DNA, the CDR3 is TGTGCCACCAGCCGGGAACAGGGTTCCACTGAAGCTTTCTTT. Encoded protein: CATSREQGSTEAFF.

The chain employs TRBV18 and TRBJ2-3; TRBD2 might be the D (5 bases). The CDR3 is made up of 14 amino acids. V was cut by 0 bases and J by 5 bases, with 9 bases left in between. Germline assignment: CDR1 KGHSH and CDR2 LQKENI. The CDR3 DNA reads as TGTGCCAGCTCACCACCCACTACTAGAGATACGCAGTATTTT. It translates to CASSPPTTRDTQYF.

J is TRBJ1-5 and V is TRBV7-9; tentatively, D is TRBD1 (6 bases). This CDR3 spans 19 amino acids. V was shortened by 0 bases and J by 0 bases, with 18 bases between the two germline ends. Germline assignment: CDR1 SEHNR and CDR2 FQNEAQ (reference sequence). This CDR3 is CASSLAYGDRQYSNQPQHF. As DNA, the CDR3 is TGTGCCAGCAGCTTAGCCTACGGCGACAGGCAGTATAGCAATCAGCCCCAGCATTTT.

This clone has just one count. The chain recombines TRBV3-1 (or the pseudogene TRBV3-2) with TRBJ1-1; no reliable D call. Per germline, CDR1 LGHDT and CDR2 YNNKEL (reference sequence). V shed 2 bases and J shed 3 bases, with 13 bases lying between them. The CDR3 runs to 15 residues. The CDR3 region is CASSQRRLSDTEAFF. CDR3 nucleotide sequence: TGTGCCAGCAGCCAACGCAGATTATCAGACACTGAAGCTTTCTTT.

V usage is TRBV28 and J usage is TRBJ2-7; TRBD1 matches 7 bases. Germline CDR1 reads MDHEN; CDR2 reads SYDVKM. The CDR3 consists of 15 residues. V shed 7 bases and J 0 bases; nucleotides not matched to a gene: 9. The DNA for the CDR3 is TGTGCCAGCAACCTGAGGGGACAGAACTCCTACGAGCAGTACTTC. It is translated as CASNLRGQNSYEQYF.

This clone has more than one count but fewer than ten. This chain links TRBV3-1 (or the pseudogene TRBV3-2) with TRBJ2-7; no definite D call. The CDR3 spans 14 residues. Germline CDR1 is LGHDT and CDR2 is YNNKEL (reference sequence). Trimming pared 0 bases from V and 6 bases from J, leaving 12 bases between. As DNA, the CDR3 is TGTGCCAGCAGCCAAGATTTGGAATCTAGCGAGCAGTACTTC. It yields the protein CASSQDLESSEQYF.

This sequence joins TRBV6-5 and TRBJ1-2; possible D gene TRBD1, 5 bases. Deletions cut 0 bases from V and 0 bases from J, with 11 bases between. The CDR3 is 16 amino acids. Germline CDR1 reads MNHEY; CDR2 reads SVGAGI. The CDR3 loop is CASSYSRDSTNYGYTF. The CDR3 DNA reads TGTGCCAGCAGTTACTCCCGCGACAGTACTAACTATGGCTACACCTTC.

V usage is TRBV28 and J usage is TRBJ2-3; 8 bases agree with TRBD2. The ends lost 6 bases at V and 2 bases at J; junction bases unmatched: 10. The V gene's germline CDR1 is MDHEN and CDR2 SYDVKM. CDR3 size: 16 residues. CDR3 DNA: TGTGCCAGCAGCTCCTCATTAGCGGGGTACACAGATACGCAGTATTTT. Amino acids: CASSSSLAGYTDTQYF.

The chain uses TRBV9 and TRBJ2-1; 8 positions agree with TRBD2. The CDR3 contains 16 residues. Germline lookup yields CDR1 SGDLS and CDR2 YYNGEE. V was clipped by 1 base and J by 0 bases; unmatched bases: 3. CDR3 loop: CASSVTSGSSYNEQFF. The CDR3 DNA reads TGTGCCAGCAGCGTAACGAGCGGGAGCTCCTACAATGAGCAGTTCTTC.

This clone was found a few times. This chain links TRBV28 with TRBJ2-1; 7 nucleotides line up with TRBD2. V dropped 3 bases and J dropped 6; count of bases not matched to a gene: 11. Germline CDR1 reads MDHEN; CDR2 reads SYDVKM. CDR3 length: 16 residues. This chain's CDR3 is CASSLTLAAPFNEQFF. The DNA of the CDR3 is TGTGCCAGCAGTTTGACTCTAGCGGCCCCGTTCAATGAGCAGTTCTTC.